This T cell receptor (beta chain) was sequenced in a study of spatial heterogeneity in lung cancer. Study summary: Mean representation of each unique TCR and UMI combination in the raw reads exceeded ten occurrences. Findings and limits, study-wide: Blood contained ubiquitous expanded tumor TCRs more at resection than at follow-up.

Via MiXCR, TCRdb re-called the 5' RACE reads, giving one row per CDR3 protein. The sample holds 100,000 to 120,000 distinct CDR3 sequences, roughly a tenth seen once. Sample time point: blood at routine non-recurrence follow-up after resection. This clonotype was counted between two and nine times. Its antigen is currently unknown. The source was PBMCs, collected at follow-up. The source of this sequence is a female donor with early-stage non-small cell lung cancer.

CDR3 coding DNA: TGTGCCAGCAGCTTATCTTCGGTGGGGTTCGCTGAAGCTTTCTTT. This sequence encodes CASSLSSVGFAEAFF. The V call is TRBV7-3, the J call TRBJ1-1, with D uncertain. Deletions cut 2 bases from V and 6 bases from J, with 16 bases between. Germline loops: CDR1 SGHTA, CDR2 FQGTGA. This CDR3 has 15 amino acids. Looking up the rest from reference TRBV7-3 and TRBJ1-1 gives the full variable domain: GAGVSQTPSNKVTEKGKYVELRCDPISGHTALYWYRQSLGQGPEFLIYFQGTGAADDSGLPNDRFFAVRPEGSVSTLKIQRTERGDSAVYLCASSLSSVGFAEAFFGQGTRLTVV.